This T cell receptor (beta chain) derives from a study of blood T cell repertoires in COVID-19. The overall study: Italy, Spain and the United States were the sources of the convalescent and acute COVID-19 samples. The analysed material was cDNA or gDNA that came from T cells, B-cell-depleted T cells, or PBMCs.

Data came from immunoSEQ multiplex PCR; TCRdb stores just in-frame clones and leaves some out. In the table there are about 66,000 clones, more than 70% of which are singletons. Trimming cost V 4 bases and J 4 bases, with 5 bases left between them. The CDR3 totals 12 residues. Germline loops: CDR1 ENHRY, CDR2 SYGVKD. This clonotype was obtained from a man aged 50-59 years with active COVID-19. The sample consisted of peripheral blood. The chain has TRBV10-3 and TRBJ1-3; tentatively, D is TRBD1 (5 bases). The CDR3 DNA sequence: TGTGCCATCAGTGGGACAGGAAACACCATATATTTT. Encoded protein: CAISGTGNTIYF.